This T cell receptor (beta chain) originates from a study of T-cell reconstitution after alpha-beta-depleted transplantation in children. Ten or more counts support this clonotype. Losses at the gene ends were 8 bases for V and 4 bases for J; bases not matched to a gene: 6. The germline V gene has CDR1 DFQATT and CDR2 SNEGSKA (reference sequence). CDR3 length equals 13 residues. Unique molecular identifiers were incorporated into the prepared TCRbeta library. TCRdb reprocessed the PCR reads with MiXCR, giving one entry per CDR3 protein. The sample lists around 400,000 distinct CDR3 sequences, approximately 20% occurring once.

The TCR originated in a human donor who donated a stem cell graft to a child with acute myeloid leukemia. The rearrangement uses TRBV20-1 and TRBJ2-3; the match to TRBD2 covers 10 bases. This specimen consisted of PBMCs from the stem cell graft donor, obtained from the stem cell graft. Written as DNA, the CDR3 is TGCAGTAGCGGGAGGGCCGGAGCAGATACGCAGTATTTT. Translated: CSSGRAGADTQYF.